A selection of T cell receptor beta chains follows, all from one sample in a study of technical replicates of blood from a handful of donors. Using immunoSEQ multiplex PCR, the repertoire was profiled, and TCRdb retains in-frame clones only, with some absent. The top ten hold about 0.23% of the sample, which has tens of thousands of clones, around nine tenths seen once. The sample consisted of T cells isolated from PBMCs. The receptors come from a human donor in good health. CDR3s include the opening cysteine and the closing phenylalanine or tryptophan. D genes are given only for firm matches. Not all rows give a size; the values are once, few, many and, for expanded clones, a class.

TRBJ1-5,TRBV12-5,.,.,CASANGRGNQPQHF,TGTGCTAGTGCCAACGGTCGTGGCAATCAGCCCCAGCATTTT
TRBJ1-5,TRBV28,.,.,CASRQGGTSNQPQHF,TGTGCCAGCAGGCAAGGTGGGACATCAAATCAGCCCCAGCATTTT
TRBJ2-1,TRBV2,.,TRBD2,CASSDDKGLAGGQEQFF,TGTGCCAGCAGTGATGATAAGGGACTAGCGGGGGGGCAGGAGCAGTTCTTC
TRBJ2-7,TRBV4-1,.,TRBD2,CASSQDLPTSGRSYEQYF,TGCGCCAGCAGCCAAGATCTGCCCACTAGCGGTCGCTCCTACGAGCAGTACTTC
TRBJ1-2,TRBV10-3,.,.,CAISESGSSYGYTF,TGTGCCATCAGTGAGTCTGGCAGTTCCTATGGCTACACCTTC
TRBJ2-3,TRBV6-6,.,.,CASKGGGGGTQYF,TGTGCCAGCAAAGGGGGAGGCGGGGGTACGCAGTATTTT
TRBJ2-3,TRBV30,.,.,CAWSKYNTQYF,TGTGCCTGGAGTAAATATAATACGCAGTATTTT
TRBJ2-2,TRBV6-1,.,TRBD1,CASSGWGQGNTGELFF,TGTGCCAGCAGTGGGTGGGGACAGGGGAACACCGGGGAGCTGTTTTTT
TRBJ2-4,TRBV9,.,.,CASSVASGAEEGNIQYF,TGTGCCAGCAGCGTAGCTTCAGGGGCCGAAGAGGGAAACATTCAGTACTTC
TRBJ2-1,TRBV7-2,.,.,CASSHQTGYYNEQFF,TGTGCCAGCAGCCACCAAACAGGTTACTACAATGAGCAGTTCTTC
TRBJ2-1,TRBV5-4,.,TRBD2,CASSFGGGPPVNEQFF,TGTGCCAGCAGCTTTGGGGGAGGGCCGCCGGTGAATGAGCAGTTCTTC
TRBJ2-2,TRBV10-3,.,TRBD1,CAISESPDRENTGELFF,TGTGCCATCAGTGAGTCCCCTGACAGGGAGAACACCGGGGAGCTGTTTTTT
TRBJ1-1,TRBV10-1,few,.,CASSEGDTEAFF,TGCGCCAGCAGTGAGGGAGACACTGAAGCTTTCTTT
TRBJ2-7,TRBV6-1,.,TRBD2,CASSDWTSGSSYEQYF,TGTGCCAGCAGTGACTGGACTAGCGGAAGCTCCTACGAGCAGTACTTC
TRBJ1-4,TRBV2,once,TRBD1,CASRESRQGREKLFF,TGTGCCAGCAGGGAGAGCCGACAGGGTCGGGAAAAACTGTTTTTT
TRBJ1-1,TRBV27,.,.,CASSLGSGLGTEAFF,TGTGCCAGCAGCCTCGGGTCTGGGTTAGGCACTGAAGCTTTCTTT
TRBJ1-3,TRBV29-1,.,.,CSVGERGSDTIYF,TGCAGCGTTGGGGAGCGGGGCTCGGACACCATATATTTT
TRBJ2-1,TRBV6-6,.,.,CASSYSASYYNEQFF,TGTGCCAGCAGTTACTCGGCTAGTTACTACAATGAGCAGTTCTTC
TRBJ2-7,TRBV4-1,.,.,CASSPQGIEQYF,TGCGCCAGCAGCCCCCAGGGGATCGAGCAGTACTTC
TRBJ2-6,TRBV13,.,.,CASRRAGFSGANVLTF,TGTGCCAGCAGACGCGCAGGGTTTTCTGGGGCCAACGTCCTGACTTTC
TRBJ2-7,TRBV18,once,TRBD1,CASSPRDRETNLYEQYF,TGTGCCAGCTCACCCCGAGACAGGGAGACCAACCTCTACGAGCAGTACTTC
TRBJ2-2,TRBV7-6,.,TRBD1,CASSLWLGTGETGELFF,TGTGCCAGCAGCTTATGGCTTGGGACAGGGGAAACCGGGGAGCTGTTTTTT
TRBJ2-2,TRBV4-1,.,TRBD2,CASSQRLAGALTNTGELFF,TGCGCCAGCAGCCAACGACTAGCGGGGGCCCTTACGAACACCGGGGAGCTGTTTTTT
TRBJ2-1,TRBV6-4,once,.,CASSPTITHNEQFF,TGTGCCAGCAGTCCCACTATTACCCACAATGAGCAGTTCTTC
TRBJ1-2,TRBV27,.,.,CASSPLSFFYGYTF,TGTGCCAGCAGTCCTCTTTCTTTCTTCTATGGCTACACCTTC
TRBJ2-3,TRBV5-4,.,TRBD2,CASSDGTSGTDTQYF,TGTGCCAGCAGCGACGGGACTAGCGGCACAGATACGCAGTATTTT
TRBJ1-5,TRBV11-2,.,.,CASSRAQGYSNQPQHF,TGTGCCAGCAGCCGTGCCCAGGGTTATAGCAATCAGCCCCAGCATTTT
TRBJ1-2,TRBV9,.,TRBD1,CASSQWTGPNYGYTF,TGTGCCAGCAGCCAGTGGACAGGGCCTAACTATGGCTACACCTTC
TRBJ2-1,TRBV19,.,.,CATLSTVGYNEQFF,TGTGCCACCTTATCGACAGTCGGCTACAATGAGCAGTTCTTC
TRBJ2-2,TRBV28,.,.,CASSLLSLGTLANTGELFF,TGTGCCAGCAGTTTATTGTCACTCGGGACACTCGCGAACACCGGGGAGCTGTTTTTT
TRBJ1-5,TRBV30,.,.,CAWSPRERYSNQPQHF,TGTGCCTGGAGTCCCCGGGAGAGGTATAGCAATCAGCCCCAGCATTTT
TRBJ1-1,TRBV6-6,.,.,CASKSEQTEAFF,TGTGCCAGCAAAAGTGAGCAAACTGAAGCTTTCTTT
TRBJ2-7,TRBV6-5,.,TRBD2,CASSPSLAGTYEQYF,TGTGCCAGCAGCCCATCTCTAGCGGGTACCTACGAGCAGTACTTC
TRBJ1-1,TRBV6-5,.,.,CASSSRPNTEAFF,TGTGCCAGCAGTTCCAGGCCGAACACTGAAGCTTTCTTT
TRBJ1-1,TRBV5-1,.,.,CASSLSGDGTEAFF,TGCGCCAGCAGCTTGTCAGGGGATGGCACTGAAGCTTTCTTT
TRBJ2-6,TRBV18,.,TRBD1,CASSSGQVSGANVLTF,TGTGCCAGCTCATCGGGACAGGTCTCTGGGGCCAACGTCCTGACTTTC
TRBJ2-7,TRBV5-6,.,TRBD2,CASGTSGYEQYF,TGTGCCAGCGGGACTAGCGGCTACGAGCAGTACTTC
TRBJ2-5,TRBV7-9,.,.,CASSDRGLGETQYF,TGTGCCAGCAGCGATCGAGGGCTCGGAGAGACCCAGTACTTC
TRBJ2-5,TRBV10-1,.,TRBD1,CASSEDKGTGETQYF,TGCGCCAGCAGTGAGGATAAGGGGACAGGGGAGACCCAGTACTTC
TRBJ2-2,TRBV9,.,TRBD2,CASSGPAGANTGELFF,TGTGCCAGCAGCGGGCCAGCGGGAGCGAACACCGGGGAGCTGTTTTTT
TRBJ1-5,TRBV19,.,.,CASSIGPEPQHF,TGTGCCAGTAGTATAGGTCCCGAGCCCCAGCATTTT
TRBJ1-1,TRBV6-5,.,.,CASSQQGNTEAFF,TGTGCCAGCAGTCAGCAGGGGAACACTGAAGCTTTCTTT
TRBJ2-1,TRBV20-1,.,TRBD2,CSGSAGGPSFF,TGCAGTGGATCAGCGGGAGGGCCATCGTTCTTC
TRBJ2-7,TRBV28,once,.,CASKQGASYEQYF,TGTGCCAGCAAACAAGGGGCCTCCTACGAGCAGTACTTC
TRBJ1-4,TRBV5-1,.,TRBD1,CASSIQGTNEKLFF,TGCGCCAGCAGCATACAGGGGACTAATGAAAAACTGTTTTTT
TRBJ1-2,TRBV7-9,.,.,CASSARDNYGYTF,TGTGCCAGCAGCGCACGGGATAACTATGGCTACACCTTC
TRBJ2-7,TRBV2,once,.,CASSEGSGGTYEQYF,TGTGCCAGCAGTGAAGGGTCCGGCGGAACCTACGAGCAGTACTTC
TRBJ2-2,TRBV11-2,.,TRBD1,CASRPMTGFTGELFF,TGTGCCAGCAGACCTATGACAGGGTTCACCGGGGAGCTGTTTTTT
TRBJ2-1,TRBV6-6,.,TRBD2,CASRSKLAASYNEQFF,TGTGCCAGCAGATCTAAACTAGCGGCCTCATACAATGAGCAGTTCTTC
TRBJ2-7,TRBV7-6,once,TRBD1,CASSFRQGMSEQYF,TGTGCCAGCAGCTTCCGACAGGGAATGAGCGAGCAGTACTTC